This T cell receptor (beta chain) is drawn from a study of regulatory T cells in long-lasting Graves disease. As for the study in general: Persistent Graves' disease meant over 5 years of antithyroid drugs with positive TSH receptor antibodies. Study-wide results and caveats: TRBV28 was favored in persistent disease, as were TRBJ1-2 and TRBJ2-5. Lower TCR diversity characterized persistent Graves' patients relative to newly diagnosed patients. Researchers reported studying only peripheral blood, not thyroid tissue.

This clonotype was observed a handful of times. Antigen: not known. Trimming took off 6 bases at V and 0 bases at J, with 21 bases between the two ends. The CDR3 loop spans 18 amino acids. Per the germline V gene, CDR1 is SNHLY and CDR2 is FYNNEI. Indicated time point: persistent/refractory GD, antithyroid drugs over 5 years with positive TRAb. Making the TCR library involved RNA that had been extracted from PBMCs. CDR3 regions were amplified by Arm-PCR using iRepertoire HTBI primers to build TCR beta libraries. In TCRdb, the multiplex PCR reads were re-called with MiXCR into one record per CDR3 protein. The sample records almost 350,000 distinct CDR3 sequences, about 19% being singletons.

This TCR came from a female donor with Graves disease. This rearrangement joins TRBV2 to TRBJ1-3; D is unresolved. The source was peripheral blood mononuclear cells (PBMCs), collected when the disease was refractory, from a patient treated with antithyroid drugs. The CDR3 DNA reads TGTGCCAGCAGCTTAGTGGAACTTAGCGGCTACTCTGGAAACACCATATATTTT. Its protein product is CASSLVELSGYSGNTIYF.